The sample holds a few counts of the clone carrying this TCR delta chain. This DNA's translation differs at residue 11 from TCRdb's protein, which comes from a much larger clone; a read error is likely, and the protein shown is translated from the DNA. TCRdb repeated clone calling on the reads with CATT. The sample consists of roughly 4,700 delta-chain clones, around 3.9% of them appearing once. This entry belongs to a study of gamma-delta chains in newborns, infants, children. In the study overall: Microbial exposure reportedly drives polyclonal innate γδ T cell expansion after birth.

The CDR3 covers 18 residues. J gave up 5 bases and V 1 base, and 5 bases lay outside the gene matches. The germline gives CDR1 GEAIGNYY, CDR2 EKD. The chain recombines TRDV2 with TRDJ3, with 12 bases fitting TRDD3. The TCR originated in a child who was a newborn, infant or young child, either healthy, febrile or measles-vaccinated (not recorded which). Input material: blood. CDR3 sequence reads: CACDTVLGDTRDTRQMFF. The CDR3 DNA is TGTGCCTGTGACACTGTACTGGGGGATACCCGGGACACCCGACAGATGTTTTTC.